The clone carrying this T cell receptor beta chain occurred a few times. Its antigen is undetermined. cDNA synthesis used the whole RNA isolate, giving expressed TCRB sequences. TCRdb's copy holds only in-frame clones and misses some; the assay was immunoSEQ multiplex PCR. The sample lists under 300,000 clones; roughly 21% were seen once. The V gene's germline CDR1 is MNHNY and CDR2 SVGAGI (reference sequence). V was trimmed by 10 bases and J by 7 bases, leaving 16 bases between them. CDR3 length equals 12 residues. This sample stems from a study of beta chain features in type 1 diabetes. The study's findings and limits: Significant though moderate, a shortening of TCRB CDR3s appeared in all four CD4+ subsets of Type 1 diabetes patients. Naive, central memory and regulatory TCRB repertoires appeared more similar among patients than healthy donors.

Sequencing was performed on naive CD4+ T cells from blood. The clonotype was recovered from a woman aged 40 to 50 with type 1 diabetes. The V gene is TRBV6-6, the J gene TRBJ1-2, with a weak D call TRBD1 (5 bases). The CDR3 DNA follows: TGTGCCACCAGGGTCGGGTCGACTGGCTACACCTTC. Translation gives CATRVGSTGYTF.